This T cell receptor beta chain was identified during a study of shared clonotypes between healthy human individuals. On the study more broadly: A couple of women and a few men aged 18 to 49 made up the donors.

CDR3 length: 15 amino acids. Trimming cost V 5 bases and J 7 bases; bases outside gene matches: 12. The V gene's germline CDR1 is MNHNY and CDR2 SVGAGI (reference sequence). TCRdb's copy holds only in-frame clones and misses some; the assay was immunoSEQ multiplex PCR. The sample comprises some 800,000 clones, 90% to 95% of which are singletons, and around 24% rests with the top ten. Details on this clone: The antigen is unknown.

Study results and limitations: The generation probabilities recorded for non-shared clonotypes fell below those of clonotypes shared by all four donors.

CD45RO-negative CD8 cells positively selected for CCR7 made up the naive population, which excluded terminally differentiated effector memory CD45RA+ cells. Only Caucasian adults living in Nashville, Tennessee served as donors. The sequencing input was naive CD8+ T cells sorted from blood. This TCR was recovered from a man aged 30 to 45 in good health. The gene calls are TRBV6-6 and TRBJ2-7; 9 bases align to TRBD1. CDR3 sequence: CASSVGQGMPTEQYF. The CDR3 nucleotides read TGTGCCAGCAGTGTAGGACAGGGGATGCCCACGGAGCAGTACTTC.